This paragraph covers one T cell receptor beta chain sequence. What it binds is not known. These data come from a study of T cell responses to AZD1222 COVID-19 vaccine. General observations from the study: Of spike-specific TCRs, nearly half reportedly target regions left unmutated in variants. Spike-specific TCR breadth and depth rose after two AZD1222 doses.

Repertoires were generated with immunoSEQ multiplex PCR, while TCRdb's copy carries only in-frame clones and drops some. The sample comprises under 150,000 clones, about 90% of which are singletons, and 1.5% to 2% rests with the top ten. CDR3 length: 16 residues. Deletions cut 4 bases from V and 4 bases from J, with 21 bases between. The germline V gene has CDR1 SGHRS and CDR2 YFSETQ. This chain connects TRBV5-1 to TRBJ2-7, with D perhaps matching TRBD1 or TRBD2 (7 bases each). The sequenced sample was peripheral blood, obtained 28 days after the second AZD1222 dose. This receptor was identified in an adult who received the AZD1222 COVID-19 vaccine. CDR3 coding DNA: TGCGCCAGCAGCACCGGGGGAGGGGGCGGTAGGTACGAGCAGTACTTC. The encoded protein is CASSTGGGGGRYEQYF. Filled out from reference TRBV5-1 and TRBJ2-7, the complete variable domain reads KAGVTQTPRYLIKTRGQQVTLSCSPISGHRSVSWYQQTPGQGLQFLFEYFSETQRNKGNFPGRFSGRQFSNSRSEMNVSTLELGDSALYLCASSTGGGGGRYEQYFGPGTRLTVT.